A single sample is the source of the 2 T cell receptor beta chains below, sequenced in a study of human T cells and chemical hapten exposure. TCRdb analysed the RACE reads with MiXCR anew, one entry per CDR3 protein. The data show around 45,000 distinct CDR3 sequences, with 3.7% seen just once and 5.6% held by the top ten. This sample's time point: healthy volunteer bleed at 6 weeks. Unfractionated whole blood served as the source for total RNA extraction. The sample taken for sequencing was whole blood. These receptors all come from a human donor in good health. Some clones in this sample may be carry-over from other donors' samples.

This clonotype was seen ten or more times. The V gene is TRBV28, the J gene TRBJ1-5; no clear D. There are 13 residues in the CDR3. Germline V gene data show CDR1 as MDHEN and CDR2 as SYDVKM. Trimming pared 5 bases from V and 3 bases from J, leaving 8 bases between. In nucleotides, the CDR3 is TGTGCCAGCAGTGAAGGGAACAATCAGCCCCAGCATTTT. Protein product: CASSEGNNQPQHF.

This clonotype was seen more than once but under ten times. The rearrangement uses TRBV25-1 and TRBJ2-7; D remains unclear. The CDR3 contains 14 residues. Germline lookup yields CDR1 MGHDK and CDR2 SYGVNS. The germline V and J ends were trimmed by 6 bases and 6 bases, with 18 bases remaining between them. The CDR3 coding sequence is TGTGCCAGCAGCCCCGACCCGGTTTCAAGCGAGCAGTACTTC. Its translation: CASSPDPVSSEQYF.